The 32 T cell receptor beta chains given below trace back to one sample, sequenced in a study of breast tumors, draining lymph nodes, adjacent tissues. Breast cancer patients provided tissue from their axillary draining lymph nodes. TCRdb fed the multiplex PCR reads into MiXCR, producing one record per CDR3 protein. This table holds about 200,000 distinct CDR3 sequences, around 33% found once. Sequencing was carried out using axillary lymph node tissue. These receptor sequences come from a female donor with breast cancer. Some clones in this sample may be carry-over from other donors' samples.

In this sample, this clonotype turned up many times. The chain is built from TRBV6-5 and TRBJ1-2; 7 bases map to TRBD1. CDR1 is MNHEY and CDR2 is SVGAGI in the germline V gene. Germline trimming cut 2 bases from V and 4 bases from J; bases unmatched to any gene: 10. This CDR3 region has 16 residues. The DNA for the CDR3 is TGTGCCAGCAGTTACCCGCTAGAGGGGGCAGGCTATGGCTACACCTTC. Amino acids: CASSYPLEGAGYGYTF.

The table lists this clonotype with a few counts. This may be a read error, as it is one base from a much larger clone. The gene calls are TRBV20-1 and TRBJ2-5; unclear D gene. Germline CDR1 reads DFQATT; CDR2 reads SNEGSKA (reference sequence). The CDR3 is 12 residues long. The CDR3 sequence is CSAAGRSETPYF. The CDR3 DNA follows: TGCAGTGCCGCCGGACGGTCAGAGACCCCGTACTTC.

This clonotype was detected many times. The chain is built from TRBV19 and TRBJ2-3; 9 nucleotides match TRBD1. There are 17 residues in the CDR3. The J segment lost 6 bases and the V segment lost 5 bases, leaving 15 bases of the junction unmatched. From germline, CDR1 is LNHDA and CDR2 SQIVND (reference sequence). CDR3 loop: CASSARGPDRGWDTQYF. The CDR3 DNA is TGTGCCAGTAGTGCTCGAGGGCCGGACAGGGGTTGGGATACGCAGTATTTT. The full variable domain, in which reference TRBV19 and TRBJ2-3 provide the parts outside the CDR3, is DGGITQSPKYLFRKEGQNVTLSCEQNLNHDAMYWYRQDPGQGLRLIYYSQIVNDFQKGDIAEGYSVSREKKESFPLTVTSAQKNPTAFYLCASSARGPDRGWDTQYFGPGTRLTVL.

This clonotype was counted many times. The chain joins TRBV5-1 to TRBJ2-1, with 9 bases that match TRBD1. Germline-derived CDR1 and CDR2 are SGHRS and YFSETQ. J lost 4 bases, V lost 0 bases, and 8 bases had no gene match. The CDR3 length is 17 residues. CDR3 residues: CASSLALGQGAYNEQFF. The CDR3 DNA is TGCGCCAGCAGCTTGGCCTTGGGACAGGGAGCATACAATGAGCAGTTCTTC.

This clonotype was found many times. The CDR3 region has the DNA TGCGCCAGCAGCCCACGATCCGGGACCAATGAAAAACTGTTTTTT. It specifies CASSPRSGTNEKLFF. J is TRBJ1-4 and V is TRBV5-1, with D perhaps TRBD1 (5 bases). V was shortened by 4 bases and J by 5 bases, with 15 bases between the two germline ends. Germline lookup yields CDR1 SGHRS and CDR2 YFSETQ. This CDR3 contains 15 residues.

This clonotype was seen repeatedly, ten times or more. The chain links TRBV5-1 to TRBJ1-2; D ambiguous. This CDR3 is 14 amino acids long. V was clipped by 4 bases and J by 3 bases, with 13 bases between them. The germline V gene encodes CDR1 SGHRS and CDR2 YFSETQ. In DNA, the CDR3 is TGCGCCAGCAGCCCCGACTGGGAGGACTATGGCTACACCTTC. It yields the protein CASSPDWEDYGYTF.

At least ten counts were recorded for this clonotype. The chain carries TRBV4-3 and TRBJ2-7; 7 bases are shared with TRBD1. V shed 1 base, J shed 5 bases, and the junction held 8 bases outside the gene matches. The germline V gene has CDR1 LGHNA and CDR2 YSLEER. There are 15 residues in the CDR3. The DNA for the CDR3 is TGCGCCAGCAGCCAAGCGTTCAGGGGGAGAGACGAGCAGTACTTC. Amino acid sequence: CASSQAFRGRDEQYF.

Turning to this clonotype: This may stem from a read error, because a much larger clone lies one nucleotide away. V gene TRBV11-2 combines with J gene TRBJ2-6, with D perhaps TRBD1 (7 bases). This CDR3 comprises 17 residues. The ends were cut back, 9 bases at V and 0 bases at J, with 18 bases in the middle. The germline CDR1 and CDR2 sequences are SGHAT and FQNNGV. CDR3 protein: CASPGGTDPSGANVLTF. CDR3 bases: TGTGCCAGTCCAGGGGGGACAGACCCCTCTGGGGCCAACGTCCTGACTTTC.

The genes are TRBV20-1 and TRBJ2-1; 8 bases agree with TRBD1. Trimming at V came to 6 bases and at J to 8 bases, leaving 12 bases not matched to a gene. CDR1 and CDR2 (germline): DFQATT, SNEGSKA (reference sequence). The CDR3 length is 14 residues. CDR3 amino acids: CSATAGPGGDEQFF. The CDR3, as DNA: TGCAGTGCAACCGCGGGGCCAGGGGGCGATGAGCAGTTCTTC.

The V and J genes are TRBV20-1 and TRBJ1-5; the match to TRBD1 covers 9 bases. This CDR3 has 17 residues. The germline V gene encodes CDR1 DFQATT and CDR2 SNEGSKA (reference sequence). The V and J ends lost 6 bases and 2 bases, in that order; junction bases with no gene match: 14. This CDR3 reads CSAGVSGTGMGNQPQHF. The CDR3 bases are TGCAGTGCGGGGGTATCGGGGACAGGGATGGGCAATCAGCCCCAGCATTTT.

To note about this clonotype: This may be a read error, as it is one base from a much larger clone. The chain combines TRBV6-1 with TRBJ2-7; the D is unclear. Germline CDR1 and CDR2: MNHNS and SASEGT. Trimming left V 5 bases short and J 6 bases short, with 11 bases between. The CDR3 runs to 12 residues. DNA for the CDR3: TGTGCCAGCAGTCACCAAACACCCGAGCAGTACTTC. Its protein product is CASSHQTPEQYF.

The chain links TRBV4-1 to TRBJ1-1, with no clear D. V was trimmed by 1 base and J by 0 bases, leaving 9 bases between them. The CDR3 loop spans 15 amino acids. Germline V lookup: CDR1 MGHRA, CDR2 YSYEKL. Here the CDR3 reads CASSQVTGLNTEAFF. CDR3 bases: TGCGCCAGCAGCCAAGTTACGGGTCTGAACACTGAAGCTTTCTTT.

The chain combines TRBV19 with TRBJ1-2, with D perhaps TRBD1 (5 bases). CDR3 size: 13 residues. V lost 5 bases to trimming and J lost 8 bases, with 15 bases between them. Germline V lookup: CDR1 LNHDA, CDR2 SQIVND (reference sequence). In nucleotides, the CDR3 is TGTGCCAGTAGTCCGAGTGGGGGGGTCGGCTACACCTTC. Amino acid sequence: CASSPSGGVGYTF.

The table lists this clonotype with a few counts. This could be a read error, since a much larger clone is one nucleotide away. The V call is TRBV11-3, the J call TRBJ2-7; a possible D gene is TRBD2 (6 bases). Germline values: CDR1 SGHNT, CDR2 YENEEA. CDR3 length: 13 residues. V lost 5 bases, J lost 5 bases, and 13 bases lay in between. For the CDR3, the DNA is TGTGCCAGCAGCCTCGGGGGAGTAGACGAGCAGTACTTC. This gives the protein CASSLGGVDEQYF.

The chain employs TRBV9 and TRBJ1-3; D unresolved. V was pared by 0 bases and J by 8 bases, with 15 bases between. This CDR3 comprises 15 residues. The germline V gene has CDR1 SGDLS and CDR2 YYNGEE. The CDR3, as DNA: TGTGCCAGCAGCGTAGCTGGGATAGCCGGTTACACCATATATTTT. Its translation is CASSVAGIAGYTIYF.

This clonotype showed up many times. CDR3 sequence: CASSHSGEQYF. CDR3 coding DNA: TGTGCCAGCAGTCATAGCGGCGAGCAGTACTTC. The chain links TRBV3-1 to TRBJ2-7, with D possibly TRBD2 on 6 matching bases. Germline CDR1 and CDR2: LGHDT and YNNKEL (reference sequence). V was trimmed by 6 bases and J by 6 bases, leaving 9 bases between them. This CDR3 comprises 11 residues.

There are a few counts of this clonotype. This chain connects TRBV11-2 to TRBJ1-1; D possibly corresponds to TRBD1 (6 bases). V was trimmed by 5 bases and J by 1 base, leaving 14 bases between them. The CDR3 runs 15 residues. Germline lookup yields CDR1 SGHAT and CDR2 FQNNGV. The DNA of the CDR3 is TGTGCCAGCAGCCTCACGACAGGACCGAACACTGAAGCTTTCTTT. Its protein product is CASSLTTGPNTEAFF.

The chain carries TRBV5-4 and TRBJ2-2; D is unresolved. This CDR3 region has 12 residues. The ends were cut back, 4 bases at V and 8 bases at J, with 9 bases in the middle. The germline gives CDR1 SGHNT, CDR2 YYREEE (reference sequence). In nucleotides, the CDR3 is TGTGCCAGCAGCCCATACCCAGGGGAGCTGTTTTTT. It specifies CASSPYPGELFF.

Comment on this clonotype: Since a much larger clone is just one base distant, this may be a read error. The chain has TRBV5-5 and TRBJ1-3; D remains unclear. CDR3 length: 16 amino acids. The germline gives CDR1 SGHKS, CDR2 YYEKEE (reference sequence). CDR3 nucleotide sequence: TGTGCCAGCGGCTTGGCCCTAGGGAAGGCTGGAAACACCATATATTTT. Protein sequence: CASGLALGKAGNTIYF.

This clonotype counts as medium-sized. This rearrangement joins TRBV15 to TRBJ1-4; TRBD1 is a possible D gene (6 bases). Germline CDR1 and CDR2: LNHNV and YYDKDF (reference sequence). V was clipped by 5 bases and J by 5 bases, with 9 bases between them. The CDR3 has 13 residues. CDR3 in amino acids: CATSGQRNEKLFF. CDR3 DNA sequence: TGTGCCACCAGCGGACAGCGGAATGAAAAACTGTTTTTT.

The CDR3 nucleotides read TGTGCCAGCAGCCAAGTCCCACCGCGGGAGACCCAGTACTTC. This translates into CASSQVPPRETQYF. This sequence joins TRBV5-5 and TRBJ2-5; D gene ambiguous. The CDR3 totals 14 residues. Germline-derived CDR1 and CDR2 are SGHKS and YYEKEE (reference sequence). The V and J ends lost 4 bases and 5 bases respectively, with 15 bases between them.

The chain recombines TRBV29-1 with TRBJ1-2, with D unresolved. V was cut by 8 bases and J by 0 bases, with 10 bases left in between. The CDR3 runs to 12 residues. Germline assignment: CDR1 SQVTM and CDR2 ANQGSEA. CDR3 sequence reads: CSSEEPNYGYTF. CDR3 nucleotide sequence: TGCAGCAGTGAAGAACCTAACTATGGCTACACCTTC.

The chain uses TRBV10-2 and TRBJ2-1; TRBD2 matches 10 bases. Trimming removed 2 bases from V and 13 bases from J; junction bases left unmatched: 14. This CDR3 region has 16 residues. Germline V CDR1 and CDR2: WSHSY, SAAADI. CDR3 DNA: TGCGCCAGCAGTGAGGCTAGCGGGAGTTCTACACCCCCTCAGTTCTTC. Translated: CASSEASGSSTPPQFF.

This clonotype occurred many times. The CDR3 loop is CSASPPGLRGPDTQYF. In nucleotides, the CDR3 is TGCAGTGCTAGCCCCCCGGGACTTAGGGGGCCAGATACGCAGTATTTT. This chain links TRBV20-1 with TRBJ2-3; weak D call: TRBD1 (7 bases). Trimming removed 3 bases at V and 4 bases at J, with 20 bases between. The germline gives CDR1 DFQATT, CDR2 SNEGSKA (reference sequence). The length of the CDR3 is 16 residues.

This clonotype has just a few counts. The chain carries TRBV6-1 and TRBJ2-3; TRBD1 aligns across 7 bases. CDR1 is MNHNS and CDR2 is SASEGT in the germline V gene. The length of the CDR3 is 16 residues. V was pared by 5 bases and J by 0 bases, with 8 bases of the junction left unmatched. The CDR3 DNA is TGTGCCAGCAGTCCCCGGCCGGGACAGAGCACAGATACGCAGTATTTT. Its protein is CASSPRPGQSTDTQYF.

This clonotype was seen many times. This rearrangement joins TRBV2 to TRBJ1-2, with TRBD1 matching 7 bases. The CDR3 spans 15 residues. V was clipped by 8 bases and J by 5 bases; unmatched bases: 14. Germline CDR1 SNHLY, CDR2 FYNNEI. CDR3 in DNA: TGTGCCAGCGGGGGGGGAGGGGGCGCCGGATATGGCTACACCTTC. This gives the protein CASGGGGGAGYGYTF.

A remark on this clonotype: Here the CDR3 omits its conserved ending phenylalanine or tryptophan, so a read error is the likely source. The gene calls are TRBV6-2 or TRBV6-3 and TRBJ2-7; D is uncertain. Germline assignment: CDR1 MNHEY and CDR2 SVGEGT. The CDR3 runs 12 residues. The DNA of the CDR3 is TGTGCTAGCAGTAGAGACGGGTTTGAGCAGTACTCC. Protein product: CASSRDGFEQYS.

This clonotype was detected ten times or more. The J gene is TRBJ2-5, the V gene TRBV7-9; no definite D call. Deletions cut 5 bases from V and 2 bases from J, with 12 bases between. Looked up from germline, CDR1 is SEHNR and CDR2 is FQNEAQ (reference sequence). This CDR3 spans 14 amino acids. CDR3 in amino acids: CASSRYGQQETQYF. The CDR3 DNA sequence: TGTGCCAGCAGCCGCTATGGCCAGCAAGAGACCCAGTACTTC.

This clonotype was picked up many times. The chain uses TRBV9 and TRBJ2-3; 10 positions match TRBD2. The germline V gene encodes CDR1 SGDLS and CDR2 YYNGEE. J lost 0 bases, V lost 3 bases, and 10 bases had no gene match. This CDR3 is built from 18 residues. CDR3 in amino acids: CASSAPSGGPKSTDTQYF. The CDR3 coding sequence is TGTGCCAGCAGCGCCCCTAGCGGGGGCCCGAAAAGCACAGATACGCAGTATTTT.

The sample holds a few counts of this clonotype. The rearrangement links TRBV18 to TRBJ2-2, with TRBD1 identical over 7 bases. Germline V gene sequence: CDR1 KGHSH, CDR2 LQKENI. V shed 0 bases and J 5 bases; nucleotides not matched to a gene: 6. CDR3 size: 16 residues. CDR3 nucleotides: TGTGCCAGCTCACCACCGACGACAGGGAGAACCGGGGAGCTGTTTTTT. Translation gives CASSPPTTGRTGELFF.

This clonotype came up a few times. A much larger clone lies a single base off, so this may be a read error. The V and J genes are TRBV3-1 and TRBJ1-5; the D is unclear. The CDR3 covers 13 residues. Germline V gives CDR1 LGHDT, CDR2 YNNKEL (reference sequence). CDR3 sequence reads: CPSSPDGNQPQHF. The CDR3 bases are TGTCCCAGCAGCCCCGACGGCAATCAGCCCCAGCATTTT.

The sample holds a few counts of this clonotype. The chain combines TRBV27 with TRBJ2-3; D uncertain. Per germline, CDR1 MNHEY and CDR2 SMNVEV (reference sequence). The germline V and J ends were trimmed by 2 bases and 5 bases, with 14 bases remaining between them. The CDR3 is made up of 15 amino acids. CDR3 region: CASSLMARGIDTQYF. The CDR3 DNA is TGTGCCAGCAGTTTAATGGCACGAGGAATAGATACGCAGTATTTT.